This is a list of T cell receptor beta chains from one sample in a study of T cell responses to AZD1222 COVID-19 vaccine. Some clones are missing from TCRdb's copy, which holds only in-frame ones; the method was immunoSEQ multiplex PCR. This sample has some 140,000 clones, with 80% to 90% found just once. Sequencing was performed on peripheral blood, taken on day 0 of MenACWY control vaccination. These TCRs come from an adult in good health. Each CDR3 is given with its conserved first and last residue. The order of the fields is J gene, clone size, D gene, CDR3 length, V gene, CDR3 DNA, CDR3 protein. A D gene is named only where the DNA matches it firmly. Size is omitted from some rows. Given values are once, few, many or a class for expanded clones.

j_gene: TRBJ2-2; abundance: .; d_gene: .; len: 15; v_gene: TRBV6-5; CDR3nt: TGTGCCAGCAGTTACTCGGGTGCCCTGTTAGGGGAGCTGTTTTTT; CDR3aa: CASSYSGALLGELFF
j_gene: TRBJ1-1; abundance: .; d_gene: .; len: 14; v_gene: TRBV5-6; CDR3nt: TGTGCCAGCGCGGGGAGGAACGGCTGGACTGAAGCTTTCTTT; CDR3aa: CASAGRNGWTEAFF
j_gene: TRBJ1-1; abundance: once; d_gene: TRBD1; len: 14; v_gene: TRBV7-9; CDR3nt: TGTGCCAGCAGCGCGGGACAGGGGGGCACTGAAGCTTTCTTT; CDR3aa: CASSAGQGGTEAFF
j_gene: TRBJ2-5; abundance: .; d_gene: .; len: 12; v_gene: TRBV3-1/TRBV3-2; CDR3nt: TGTGCCAGCAGCCATGGCAGAGAGACCCAGTACTTC; CDR3aa: CASSHGRETQYF
j_gene: TRBJ1-1; abundance: .; d_gene: .; len: 15; v_gene: TRBV7-9; CDR3nt: TGTGCCAGCAGAGCCTCCCGGGGGCCGAACACTGAAGCTTTCTTT; CDR3aa: CASRASRGPNTEAFF
j_gene: TRBJ2-2; abundance: .; d_gene: .; len: 13; v_gene: TRBV29-1; CDR3nt: TGCAGCGTTGATATGGGGTACACCGGGGAGCTGTTTTTT; CDR3aa: CSVDMGYTGELFF
j_gene: TRBJ2-1; abundance: .; d_gene: .; len: 13; v_gene: TRBV19; CDR3nt: TGTGCCAGTAGTATAGCTGGGGCTTCTGGGCAGTTCTTC; CDR3aa: CASSIAGASGQFF
j_gene: TRBJ1-1; abundance: .; d_gene: .; len: 13; v_gene: TRBV5-4; CDR3nt: TGTGCCAGCAGCACGACGGTGAACACTGAAGCTTTCTTT; CDR3aa: CASSTTVNTEAFF
j_gene: TRBJ2-3; abundance: .; d_gene: TRBD2; len: 16; v_gene: TRBV14; CDR3nt: TGTGCCAGCAGCCAAAGACTAGCCTCTATGGGAGATACGCAGTATTTT; CDR3aa: CASSQRLASMGDTQYF
j_gene: TRBJ1-5; abundance: .; d_gene: .; len: 14; v_gene: TRBV6-6; CDR3nt: TGTGCCAGCAGTTACGGGGGCCCGGATCAGCCCCAGCATTTT; CDR3aa: CASSYGGPDQPQHF
j_gene: TRBJ1-2; abundance: .; d_gene: TRBD1; len: 15; v_gene: TRBV5-4; CDR3nt: TGTGCCAGCAGCTTGGGTGGACAGGGGAGTCGGGGCTACACCTTC; CDR3aa: CASSLGGQGSRGYTF
j_gene: TRBJ1-6; abundance: once; d_gene: .; len: 12; v_gene: TRBV5-8; CDR3nt: TGTGCCAGCAGCTTGAGTATCTCACCCCTCCACTTT; CDR3aa: CASSLSISPLHF
j_gene: TRBJ1-1; abundance: .; d_gene: TRBD1; len: 11; v_gene: TRBV11-3; CDR3nt: TGTGCCAGCAGTTGGACAGGGCCAGCTTTCTTT; CDR3aa: CASSWTGPAFF
j_gene: TRBJ2-7; abundance: .; d_gene: .; len: 14; v_gene: TRBV15; CDR3nt: TGTGCCACCAGCGCAGGAGGGCCGTCGGGCGAGCAGTACTTC; CDR3aa: CATSAGGPSGEQYF
j_gene: TRBJ1-1; abundance: .; d_gene: .; len: 16; v_gene: TRBV19; CDR3nt: TGTGCCAGTAGTGCCCCAGGCACCCTTATGAACACTGAAGCTTTCTTT; CDR3aa: CASSAPGTLMNTEAFF
j_gene: TRBJ2-2; abundance: .; d_gene: .; len: 13; v_gene: TRBV7-9; CDR3nt: TGTGCCAGCAGCTTCAAGAACACCGGGGAGCTGTTTTTT; CDR3aa: CASSFKNTGELFF
j_gene: TRBJ1-2; abundance: .; d_gene: .; len: 12; v_gene: TRBV6-5; CDR3nt: TGTGCCAGCAGCCGAGGTGGGTATGGCTACACCTTC; CDR3aa: CASSRGGYGYTF
j_gene: TRBJ1-1; abundance: .; d_gene: .; len: 15; v_gene: TRBV28; CDR3nt: TGTGCCAGCAGTCCCAGGGCCAGGGGATTCACTGAAGCTTTCTTT; CDR3aa: CASSPRARGFTEAFF
j_gene: TRBJ2-1; abundance: .; d_gene: .; len: 14; v_gene: TRBV25-1; CDR3nt: TGTGCCAGCAGTTCCCCAGGGACCTACAATGAGCAGTTCTTC; CDR3aa: CASSSPGTYNEQFF
j_gene: TRBJ2-1; abundance: .; d_gene: TRBD1; len: 16; v_gene: TRBV24-1; CDR3nt: TGTGCCACCAGTAAGACAGGGAACTCGCCCTACAATGAGCAGTTCTTC; CDR3aa: CATSKTGNSPYNEQFF
j_gene: TRBJ1-4; abundance: .; d_gene: .; len: 15; v_gene: TRBV5-1; CDR3nt: TGCGCCAGCAGCCGTGGGTCCGCAACTAATGAAAAACTGTTTTTT; CDR3aa: CASSRGSATNEKLFF
j_gene: TRBJ1-5; abundance: .; d_gene: .; len: 14; v_gene: TRBV27; CDR3nt: TGTGCCAGCAGTAGGCACTATAGCAATCAGCCCCAGCATTTT; CDR3aa: CASSRHYSNQPQHF
j_gene: TRBJ1-5; abundance: .; d_gene: TRBD1; len: 14; v_gene: TRBV10-3; CDR3nt: TGTGCCATCAGTGACAGCAGGGGGAATCAGCCCCAGCATTTT; CDR3aa: CAISDSRGNQPQHF
j_gene: TRBJ1-2; abundance: .; d_gene: .; len: 12; v_gene: TRBV27; CDR3nt: TGTGCCAGCAGTTCAACCACGGGCGGCTACACCTTC; CDR3aa: CASSSTTGGYTF
j_gene: TRBJ2-2; abundance: .; d_gene: TRBD1; len: 16; v_gene: TRBV6-1; CDR3nt: TGTGCCAGCAGTGAGCACAGGGGTGGTGGTGTCGGGGAGCTGTTTTTT; CDR3aa: CASSEHRGGGVGELFF
j_gene: TRBJ2-7; abundance: .; d_gene: .; len: 15; v_gene: TRBV13; CDR3nt: TGTGCCAGCATTAAATCGGGACTGGGGACCTACGAGCAGTACTTC; CDR3aa: CASIKSGLGTYEQYF
j_gene: TRBJ1-4; abundance: .; d_gene: .; len: 15; v_gene: TRBV7-2; CDR3nt: TGTGCCAGCAGCCCCTTGGGGCAGGGAGGTGAAAAACTGTTTTTT; CDR3aa: CASSPLGQGGEKLFF
j_gene: TRBJ1-2; abundance: once; d_gene: TRBD1; len: 12; v_gene: TRBV19; CDR3nt: TGTGCCAGTAGTAGTACAGGGGGACTCTACACCTTC; CDR3aa: CASSSTGGLYTF
j_gene: TRBJ2-3; abundance: .; d_gene: .; len: 16; v_gene: TRBV7-2; CDR3nt: TGTGCCAGCAGCTCCTTTTACCCCGGGACCCATAGTACGCAGTATTTT; CDR3aa: CASSSFYPGTHSTQYF
j_gene: TRBJ1-1; abundance: .; d_gene: .; len: 16; v_gene: TRBV19; CDR3nt: TGTGCCAGTAGTTCCGGGCCACGGAAGATGAACACTGAAGCTTTCTTT; CDR3aa: CASSSGPRKMNTEAFF
j_gene: TRBJ1-2; abundance: few; d_gene: .; len: 14; v_gene: TRBV28; CDR3nt: TGTGCCAGCAGTCCCAGGGGACTCAACTATGGCTACACCTTC; CDR3aa: CASSPRGLNYGYTF
j_gene: TRBJ1-1; abundance: .; d_gene: .; len: 17; v_gene: TRBV5-5; CDR3nt: TGTGCCAGCAGCTTGTTGGAGCTCAGGCAGGTGGACACTGAAGCTTTCTTT; CDR3aa: CASSLLELRQVDTEAFF
j_gene: TRBJ2-7; abundance: .; d_gene: TRBD2; len: 15; v_gene: TRBV7-8; CDR3nt: TGTGCCAGCAGCCCCAGGACTAGCGGGGGATACGAGCAGTACTTC; CDR3aa: CASSPRTSGGYEQYF
j_gene: TRBJ1-1; abundance: .; d_gene: TRBD1; len: 15; v_gene: TRBV7-2; CDR3nt: TGTGCCAGCAGCCGGTCGGGACAGAAAGTGACTGAAGCTTTCTTT; CDR3aa: CASSRSGQKVTEAFF
j_gene: TRBJ2-5; abundance: .; d_gene: TRBD1; len: 14; v_gene: TRBV11-2; CDR3nt: TGTGCCAGCAGCCAATCTACAGGGGGAGAGACCCAGTACTTC; CDR3aa: CASSQSTGGETQYF
j_gene: TRBJ1-1; abundance: .; d_gene: .; len: 11; v_gene: TRBV6-1; CDR3nt: TGTGCCAGCAGCTTCGATTATGAAGCTTTCTTT; CDR3aa: CASSFDYEAFF
j_gene: TRBJ1-2; abundance: few; d_gene: .; len: 14; v_gene: TRBV7-9; CDR3nt: TGTGCCAGCAGCCACGGTACGGGGGAATATGGCTACACCTTC; CDR3aa: CASSHGTGEYGYTF
j_gene: TRBJ1-3; abundance: once; d_gene: .; len: 15; v_gene: TRBV19; CDR3nt: TGTGCCAGTAGTCCATACAAAGCGCGGGGAAACACCATATATTTT; CDR3aa: CASSPYKARGNTIYF
j_gene: TRBJ1-1; abundance: .; d_gene: .; len: 12; v_gene: TRBV19; CDR3nt: TGTGCCAGTAGTATAGGGTACTCTGAAGCTTTCTTT; CDR3aa: CASSIGYSEAFF
j_gene: TRBJ1-2; abundance: .; d_gene: .; len: 11; v_gene: TRBV24-1; CDR3nt: TGTGCCACCAGTGCGGGATTCGGCTACACCTTC; CDR3aa: CATSAGFGYTF
j_gene: TRBJ1-1; abundance: .; d_gene: .; len: 16; v_gene: TRBV19; CDR3nt: TGTGCCAGTACTCAAGTGTTAACAGGAAAGAACACTGAAGCTTTCTTT; CDR3aa: CASTQVLTGKNTEAFF
j_gene: TRBJ1-1; abundance: .; d_gene: TRBD1; len: 14; v_gene: TRBV15; CDR3nt: TGTGCCACCAGTTCCATGAGGGGGCGGACTGAAGCTTTCTTT; CDR3aa: CATSSMRGRTEAFF
j_gene: TRBJ2-2; abundance: .; d_gene: TRBD2; len: 16; v_gene: TRBV5-1; CDR3nt: TGCGCCAGCAGCCTACTAGCGTCAGAGGTGGCCGGGGAGCTGTTTTTT; CDR3aa: CASSLLASEVAGELFF
j_gene: TRBJ1-2; abundance: .; d_gene: .; len: 14; v_gene: TRBV2; CDR3nt: TGTGCCAGCAGTGAAATGGGGGCAGCCTATGGCTACACCTTC; CDR3aa: CASSEMGAAYGYTF
j_gene: TRBJ2-1; abundance: .; d_gene: .; len: 13; v_gene: TRBV4-3; CDR3nt: TGCGCCAGCGGCAGGGAAGACTACAATGAGCAGTTCTTC; CDR3aa: CASGREDYNEQFF
j_gene: TRBJ1-4; abundance: .; d_gene: .; len: 15; v_gene: TRBV28; CDR3nt: TGTGCCAGCAGTCTCTATGGGACGGCGAATGAAAAACTGTTTTTT; CDR3aa: CASSLYGTANEKLFF
j_gene: TRBJ1-3; abundance: .; d_gene: .; len: 14; v_gene: TRBV28; CDR3nt: TGTGCCAGCAGTTTTTGGAGGGCCATGGACACCATATATTTT; CDR3aa: CASSFWRAMDTIYF
j_gene: TRBJ1-3; abundance: .; d_gene: TRBD1; len: 16; v_gene: TRBV18; CDR3nt: TGTGCCAGCTCCCAAGGACAGGGGAACTCTGGAAACACCATATATTTT; CDR3aa: CASSQGQGNSGNTIYF
j_gene: TRBJ1-2; abundance: .; d_gene: .; len: 13; v_gene: TRBV12-3/TRBV12-4; CDR3nt: TGTGCCAGCAGTCATAGCGTAAAACAGGGCATCACCTTC; CDR3aa: CASSHSVKQGITF
j_gene: TRBJ1-2; abundance: .; d_gene: .; len: 16; v_gene: TRBV4-1; CDR3nt: TGCGCCAGCAGCCTCCGGGGAGGGGGATCTATATATGGCTACACCTTC; CDR3aa: CASSLRGGGSIYGYTF
j_gene: TRBJ1-1; abundance: .; d_gene: .; len: 11; v_gene: TRBV10-2; CDR3nt: TGCGCCAGCAGGTTGAGGGGTGAAGCTTTCTTT; CDR3aa: CASRLRGEAFF
j_gene: TRBJ1-2; abundance: .; d_gene: TRBD1; len: 13; v_gene: TRBV6-6; CDR3nt: TGTGCCAGCAGTCGACAGGGCGCCTATGGCTACACCTTC; CDR3aa: CASSRQGAYGYTF
j_gene: TRBJ1-5; abundance: .; d_gene: .; len: 16; v_gene: TRBV19; CDR3nt: TGTGCCAGTAGTTTGAGGGGGGTGGATGGCAATCAGCCCCAGCATTTT; CDR3aa: CASSLRGVDGNQPQHF
j_gene: TRBJ2-2; abundance: .; d_gene: .; len: 13; v_gene: TRBV6-1; CDR3nt: TGTGCCAGCAGTGAAGGTCTTGGCCTCTTGTTGTTTTTT; CDR3aa: CASSEGLGLLLFF
j_gene: TRBJ1-2; abundance: .; d_gene: .; len: 15; v_gene: TRBV5-1; CDR3nt: TGCGCCAGCAGCTTGGGGGCCAGGGCAGGCTATGGCTACACCTTC; CDR3aa: CASSLGARAGYGYTF